The T cell receptor (beta chain) described here comes from a study of shared clonotypes between healthy human individuals. At the level of the study: Donors were a couple of women and a few men aged 18 to 49.

This clone was recorded a few times. This same CDR3 is encoded by further DNA sequences in the sample. The CDR3 runs to 15 residues. Per the germline V gene, CDR1 is MNHNS and CDR2 is SASEGT. After removal of 8 bases from V and 2 bases from J, the junction contained 9 bases not matched to a gene. It was roughly 330 ng DNA, roughly 30,000 T cell genomes, that went into each replicate PCR of unsorted PBMC. Unsorted PBMC DNA was run through sequencing on ten immunoSEQ deep assay plates. Under the authors' procedure: ImmunoSEQ supplied junction-only sequences lacking quality scores, so filtering was different. Assay used: immunoSEQ multiplex PCR; TCRdb lists only in-frame clones, some missing. That table furnishes V, J and clone size, whereas the DNA furnished D and trimming. The sample yields about 500,000 clones, approximately 80% seen once.

The sequenced sample was PBMCs. This clonotype was sampled from a woman in her thirties or forties in good health. Some clones in this sample may be carry-over from other donors' samples. The chain recombines TRBV6-1 with TRBJ2-3, with TRBD1 matching over 8 bases. The CDR3 sequence is CASGSGTGLTDTQYF. CDR3 nucleotides: TGTGCCAGCGGATCCGGGACAGGACTCACAGATACGCAGTATTTT.